The 5 T cell receptor beta chains presented below share a single source sample, sequenced in a study of T cells in Graves' hyperthyroidism and ophthalmopathy. From RNA transcripts, TCR beta CDR3 regions were amplified. The primer set for the first-round RT-PCR of the TCR CDR3 was HTBI. TCRdb recomputed calls from the multiplex PCR reads with MiXCR, one row per CDR3 protein. The table includes about 290,000 distinct CDR3 sequences, roughly 15% detected once. Sequenced material: blood. Receptors were obtained from a man between 25 and 39 years old with Graves' hyperthyroidism.

This clonotype was found a few times. The V and J genes are TRBV6-1 and TRBJ2-3; D is uncertain. The length of the CDR3 is 15 residues. The V and J ends lost 5 bases and 0 bases respectively, with 12 bases between them. Germline values: CDR1 MNHNS, CDR2 SASEGT. DNA of the CDR3: TGTGCCAGCAGTCCGATGGCGGAGAGCACAGATACGCAGTATTTT. Protein sequence: CASSPMAESTDTQYF.

Only a few counts were recorded for this clonotype. As DNA, the CDR3 is TGCGCCAGCAGCCGCCCACAGGGCCAGAGTGAAGCTTTCTTT. This gives the protein CASSRPQGQSEAFF. The J gene is TRBJ1-1, the V gene TRBV4-1; D may be TRBD1 (6 bases). The V gene lost 4 bases and the J gene lost 7 bases, with 16 bases spanning the gap. Germline values: CDR1 MGHRA, CDR2 YSYEKL. CDR3 length equals 14 residues.

This clonotype was counted many times. The chain is built from TRBV30 and TRBJ1-1; D is unresolved. Germline V gives CDR1 GTSNPN, CDR2 SVGIG (reference sequence). V lost 2 bases, J lost 4 bases, and 5 bases lay in between. The CDR3 runs 11 residues. CDR3 in amino acids: CAWSKRTEAFF. The CDR3 DNA reads TGTGCCTGGAGTAAGCGCACTGAAGCTTTCTTT.

V usage is TRBV5-4 and J usage is TRBJ2-1; TRBD2 is a possible D gene (6 bases). Germline V lookup: CDR1 SGHNT, CDR2 YYREEE (reference sequence). V was pared by 1 base and J by 5 bases, with 13 bases between. This CDR3 spans 15 amino acids. The chain's CDR3 is CASSLYTGLNNEQFF. Written as DNA, the CDR3 is TGTGCCAGCAGCTTGTATACGGGACTGAACAATGAGCAGTTCTTC.

The rearrangement links TRBV7-6 to TRBJ2-1, with D possibly matching TRBD2 (5 bases). The CDR3 runs 14 residues. V lost 1 base to trimming and J lost 6 bases, with 10 bases between them. Germline CDR1 and CDR2: SGHVS and FNYEAQ. The CDR3, as DNA: TGTGCCAGCAGCTTAGGAGAACTAGTCAATGAGCAGTTCTTC. Translation: CASSLGELVNEQFF. Full variable domain (remainder filled in from reference TRBV7-6 and TRBJ2-1): GAGVSQSPRYKVTKRGQDVALRCDPISGHVSLYWYRQALGQGPEFLTYFNYEAQQDKSGLPNDRFSAERPEGSISTLTIQRTEQRDSAMYRCASSLGELVNEQFFGPGTRLTVL.